The 21 T cell receptor beta chains reported below all come from one sample, sequenced in a study of chemoradiotherapy in HPV16-positive cancers (dated by TCRdb to between 2022 and 2023). The receptor library was made with the immunoSEQ multiplex PCR assay. Here the immuneACCESS table is served through TCRdb, limited to in-frame sequences with V and J called. Missing clones are a known gap in these copies; in checked studies unresolved V genes cover under half, and the rest lacks a known reason. The sample profile shows roughly 34,000 clones; about four fifths of them were found once. The ten largest clones take up 3% to 4% of the sample. Sequencing used blood, obtained from a patient who underwent chemoradiotherapy. These receptors came from a human donor with HPV-associated anogenital cancer.

V gene TRBV27 combines with J gene TRBJ1-6, with D unclear. Trimming took off 5 bases at V and 6 bases at J, with 14 bases between the two ends. The germline gives CDR1 MNHEY, CDR2 SMNVEV (reference sequence). This CDR3 has 15 residues. The CDR3 reads CASSPYIPRNSPLHF. The CDR3 nucleotides read TGTGCCAGCAGTCCCTATATACCTCGTAATTCACCCCTCCACTTT.

The chain couples TRBV7-9 to TRBJ1-5; tentatively, D is TRBD1 (6 bases). The germline V and J ends were trimmed by 4 bases and 4 bases, with 17 bases remaining between them. From germline, CDR1 is SEHNR and CDR2 FQNEAQ (reference sequence). The CDR3 runs to 16 residues. The CDR3 protein is CASSSRAGVGNQPQHF. The CDR3 region has the DNA TGTGCCAGCAGCTCTCGAGCAGGGGTTGGGAATCAGCCCCAGCATTTT.

The chain uses TRBV14 and TRBJ2-7, with a tentative D call TRBD1 (5 bases). Trimming left V 0 bases short and J 0 bases short, with 15 bases between. From germline, CDR1 is SGHDN and CDR2 FVKESK. The CDR3 runs 17 residues. The CDR3 DNA reads as TGTGCCAGCAGCCAAGATCTTTCCCCAGGGTACTCCTACGAGCAGTACTTC. Translation gives CASSQDLSPGYSYEQYF.

This clone was detected a few times. The chain combines TRBV6-1 with TRBJ1-1, with 7 nucleotides matching TRBD1. V lost 6 bases to trimming and J lost 8 bases; unmatched junction nucleotides: 12. CDR1 and CDR2 from the germline V gene are MNHNS and SASEGT. The CDR3 sequence is 14 residues long. The DNA for the CDR3 is TGTGCCAGCAGCGCGGACAGGCAAGGGTTGGAAGCTTTCTTT. This encodes CASSADRQGLEAFF.

V is TRBV19 and J is TRBJ2-5, with no clear D. Trimming cost V 6 bases and J 1 base, with 12 bases left between them. Germline assignment: CDR1 LNHDA and CDR2 SQIVND (reference sequence). The CDR3 sequence is 14 residues long. The DNA for the CDR3 is TGTGCCAGTAGGCGAAATCCCTCCCAAGAGACCCAGTACTTC. Translation: CASRRNPSQETQYF.

CDR3 residues: CASSSSLRDSLYMNTEAFF. For the CDR3, the DNA is TGTGCCAGCAGCTCTAGTCTCCGGGACAGCCTTTACATGAACACTGAAGCTTTCTTT. The genes are TRBV7-8 and TRBJ1-1; 7 bases line up with TRBD1. Germline lookup yields CDR1 SGHVS and CDR2 FQNEAQ. The CDR3 extends over 19 amino acids. The junction had 17 bases not matched to a gene; V was cut back by 4 bases and J by 0 bases. The entire variable domain, with the rest obtained from reference TRBV7-8 and TRBJ1-1, is as follows: GAGVSQSPRYKVAKRGQDVALRCDPISGHVSLFWYQQALGQGPEFLTYFQNEAQLDKSGLPSDRFFAERPEGSVSTLKIQRTQQEDSAVYLCASSSSLRDSLYMNTEAFFGQGTRLTVV.

This sequence joins TRBV7-9 and TRBJ2-5, with TRBD1 identical over 7 bases. V lost 0 bases and J lost 4; bases outside the gene matches: 2. This CDR3 is 14 amino acids long. CDR1 and CDR2 (germline): SEHNR, FQNEAQ (reference sequence). CDR3 coding DNA: TGTGCCAGCAGCTTAGCAGGGGGCGCAGAGACCCAGTACTTC. Translating gives CASSLAGGAETQYF.

This chain uses TRBV6-6 with TRBJ2-2; either TRBD1 or TRBD2 may fit D (5 bases each). CDR3 length: 13 residues. Germline V CDR1 and CDR2: MNHNY, SVGAGI (reference sequence). The V end was cut by 6 bases, the J end by 7 bases, with 12 bases between. The CDR3 here is CASSPGAIGELFF. CDR3 nucleotides: TGTGCCAGCAGCCCCGGGGCCATCGGGGAGCTGTTTTTT.

The CDR3 DNA reads as TGTGCCAGCAGCTTAGTTTTGGCGGGTTTCAGGATCGGGGGAGAGCAGTACTTC. Translating gives CASSLVLAGFRIGGEQYF. The V and J genes are TRBV7-8 and TRBJ2-7; D is perhaps TRBD2 (6 bases). The germline V and J ends were trimmed by 1 base and 7 bases, with 26 bases remaining between them. The V gene's germline CDR1 is SGHVS and CDR2 FQNEAQ. The CDR3 contains 18 residues.

Remarks on this clone: The junction departs from the called germline gene at one end, perhaps through a read error. CDR3 DNA sequence: TGCAGCGTTGAACACGCTAGCGGTACCTCCTACGAGCGGTACTTC. It translates to CSVEHASGTSYERYF. V and J are TRBV29-1 and TRBJ2-7; 7 bases are shared with TRBD2. The CDR3 is 15 amino acids. Germline values: CDR1 SQVTM, CDR2 ANQGSEA.

V and J are TRBV6-5 and TRBJ2-5; TRBD2 might be the D (6 bases). Germline V gene data show CDR1 as MNHEY and CDR2 as SVGAGI. With 5 bases removed from V and 4 bases from J, the gap between germline ends came to 17 bases. The CDR3 is made up of 15 amino acids. CDR3 coding DNA: TGTGCCAGCAGTCGACGACTAGGGTCCCCAGAGACCCAGTACTTC. Residues: CASSRRLGSPETQYF.

The chain carries TRBV29-1 and TRBJ2-7; D is perhaps TRBD2 (6 bases). Germline V gene data show CDR1 as SQVTM and CDR2 as ANQGSEA. The CDR3 spans 12 residues. The V end lost 5 bases, the J end lost 2 bases, and 10 bases lay between the germline ends. The CDR3 sequence is CSVRASAYEQYF. The CDR3 region has the DNA TGCAGCGTTCGGGCTAGCGCCTACGAGCAGTACTTC.

This chain joins TRBV4-3 and TRBJ2-1, with TRBD2 matching 8 bases. This CDR3 spans 15 amino acids. Germline trimming cut 2 bases from V and 7 bases from J; bases unmatched to any gene: 7. Per the germline V gene, CDR1 is LGHNA and CDR2 is YSLEER. CDR3 bases: TGCGCCAGCAGCCAACTTGCGGGGGGAAGGAATGAGCAGTTCTTC. Amino acid sequence: CASSQLAGGRNEQFF.

The rearrangement links TRBV9 to TRBJ2-7; 7 positions agree with TRBD1. Germline CDR1 SGDLS, CDR2 YYNGEE. The CDR3 loop spans 14 amino acids. Trimming cost V 0 bases and J 3 bases; bases outside gene matches: 3. CDR3 in DNA: TGTGCCAGCAGCGTAGAAGGGGGCGGCTACGAGCAGTACTTC. Translation gives CASSVEGGGYEQYF.

The sample holds a few counts of this clone. The J gene is TRBJ2-1, the V gene TRBV7-9; 9 nucleotides line up with TRBD2. The germline gives CDR1 SEHNR, CDR2 FQNEAQ (reference sequence). The CDR3 is 15 residues long. The junction had 5 bases not matched to a gene; V was cut back by 6 bases and J by 2 bases. CDR3 protein: CASRNGLATYNEQFF. In nucleotides, the CDR3 is TGTGCCAGCAGGAACGGACTAGCGACCTACAATGAGCAGTTCTTC.

The chain uses TRBV19 and TRBJ2-7; D remains ambiguous. This CDR3 spans 13 amino acids. The V gene's germline CDR1 is LNHDA and CDR2 SQIVND (reference sequence). V was cut by 8 bases and J by 6 bases, with 17 bases left in between. The CDR3 sequence: CASGIWGSSEQYF. For the CDR3, the DNA is TGTGCCAGTGGGATCTGGGGTAGCAGCGAGCAGTACTTC.

DNA for the CDR3: TGTGCCAGCAATATGGACAGGGGTCGGAGCTACGAGCAGTACTTC. This translates into CASNMDRGRSYEQYF. This chain links TRBV5-8 with TRBJ2-7; 9 bases are shared with TRBD1. The germline V gene has CDR1 SGHTS and CDR2 YDEGEE. The J segment lost 3 bases and the V segment lost 6 bases, leaving 10 bases of the junction unmatched. The CDR3 is made up of 15 amino acids.

The V and J genes are TRBV27 and TRBJ1-6; the D is unclear. The CDR3 is made up of 14 amino acids. Germline V gene sequence: CDR1 MNHEY, CDR2 SMNVEV (reference sequence). Trimming removed 3 bases at V and 3 bases at J, with 6 bases between. Here the CDR3 DNA reads TGTGCCAGCAGTTTGGGATTCTATAATTCACCCCTCCACTTT. Amino acids: CASSLGFYNSPLHF.

The gene calls are TRBV6-5 and TRBJ1-5, with a possible D match to TRBD1 (6 bases). Per germline, CDR1 MNHEY and CDR2 SVGAGI. The ends were cut back, 7 bases at V and 4 bases at J, with 11 bases in the middle. CDR3 length: 13 amino acids. The CDR3 sequence is CASTPGVNQPQHF. DNA of the CDR3: TGTGCCAGCACCCCAGGGGTAAATCAGCCCCAGCATTTT.

This clone was picked up a small number of times. This CDR3 is CSVQADRVEAFF. CDR3 bases: TGCAGCGTACAAGCGGACAGGGTTGAAGCTTTCTTT. The V gene is TRBV29-1, the J gene TRBJ1-1; 8 nucleotides align to TRBD1. The V gene end was trimmed by 6 bases and the J gene end by 7 bases; junction bases not matched to a gene: 7. Germline V lookup: CDR1 SQVTM, CDR2 ANQGSEA. The CDR3 is made up of 12 amino acids.

This chain connects TRBV27 to TRBJ1-6; D is uncertain. V lost 4 bases, J lost 8 bases, and 6 bases lay in between. The CDR3 has 12 amino acids. Germline V lookup: CDR1 MNHEY, CDR2 SMNVEV (reference sequence). CDR3 residues: CASSSLDSPLHF. CDR3 DNA sequence: TGTGCCAGCAGTTCCTTAGATTCACCCCTCCACTTT.